Shown below are 25 T cell receptor beta chains from a single sample sequenced in a study of cytomegalovirus exposure and HLA in healthy donors (dated by TCRdb to about 2017). The library was generated by the immunoSEQ multiplex PCR assay. For the multiplex PCR, a mixture combining 60 forward primers for TCR Vbeta segments and 13 reverse primers for TCR Jbeta segments was used. In its TCRdb copy, this immuneACCESS table keeps in-frame sequences only and misses some clones. Where compared with another copy, unresolved V genes explain less than half of these, and the others have no known cause. The sample includes some 130,000 clones, with 76% observed a single time. Together, the top ten hold around 3% of the sample. The sequenced sample was PBMCs. The source of these receptors is a man aged 35 to 55 in good health and CMV-seronegative.

This chain joins TRBV19 and TRBJ2-7, with 10 bases fitting TRBD2. V was clipped by 3 bases and J by 2 bases; unmatched bases: 4. The CDR3 totals 15 residues. CDR1 is LNHDA and CDR2 is SQIVND in the germline V gene (reference sequence). CDR3 residues: CASSMVAGGAYEQYF. The CDR3 DNA sequence: TGTGCCAGTAGTATGGTAGCGGGGGGTGCCTACGAGCAGTACTTC.

This chain uses TRBV7-9 with TRBJ1-3; D may be TRBD1 (5 bases). Germline V gene lookup returns CDR1 SEHNR and CDR2 FQNEAQ (reference sequence). V was trimmed by 5 bases and J by 0 bases, leaving 11 bases between them. The CDR3 contains 15 residues. The CDR3 loop is CASSLDSTSGNTIYF. In nucleotides, the CDR3 is TGTGCCAGCAGCCTAGACAGCACCTCTGGAAACACCATATATTTT.

V gene TRBV5-1 combines with J gene TRBJ2-7; 7 bases are a match to TRBD2. The junction had 18 bases not matched to a gene; V was cut back by 4 bases and J by 5 bases. CDR3 length: 17 amino acids. Germline CDR1 and CDR2: SGHRS and YFSETQ. The CDR3 reads CASSRAPGGAPGDEQYF. The CDR3 nucleotides are TGCGCCAGCAGCCGGGCTCCGGGGGGAGCCCCCGGTGACGAGCAGTACTTC.

The rearrangement links TRBV30 to TRBJ2-5; TRBD2 is a possible D gene (6 bases). CDR1 and CDR2 from the germline V gene are GTSNPN and SVGIG (reference sequence). This CDR3 is 15 amino acids long. V was shortened by 5 bases and J by 5 bases, with 21 bases between the two germline ends. CDR3 residues: CAWALGTHPGETQYF. The CDR3 DNA follows: TGTGCCTGGGCCCTCGGGACTCACCCCGGGGAGACCCAGTACTTC.

The chain joins TRBV30 to TRBJ2-1; perhaps TRBD2 as D (6 bases). This CDR3 has 14 amino acids. CDR1 GTSNPN and CDR2 SVGIG come from the germline V gene (reference sequence). The V and J ends lost 3 bases and 0 bases respectively, with 9 bases between them. The CDR3 DNA is TGTGCCTGGAGCCTAGCGTACTCCTACAATGAGCAGTTCTTC. Translated, it gives CAWSLAYSYNEQFF.

The chain uses TRBV2 and TRBJ2-1; TRBD1 matches 10 bases. The CDR3 length is 14 residues. Germline lookup yields CDR1 SNHLY and CDR2 FYNNEI. The ends lost 8 bases at V and 4 bases at J; junction bases unmatched: 5. The CDR3 DNA is TGTGCCAGCCGGGACAGGGGTCTATACAATGAGCAGTTCTTC. Its translation: CASRDRGLYNEQFF.

V gene TRBV27 combines with J gene TRBJ2-7; 11 bases line up with TRBD2. From germline, CDR1 is MNHEY and CDR2 SMNVEV (reference sequence). V dropped 0 bases and J dropped 1; count of bases not matched to a gene: 2. The CDR3 is made up of 16 amino acids. CDR3 loop: CASSLSGLAASYEQYF. CDR3 bases: TGTGCCAGCAGTTTATCGGGACTAGCGGCATCCTACGAGCAGTACTTC.

In its sample, this clone was seen once. The chain has TRBV21-1 and TRBJ1-3. TRBV21-1 is a listed pseudogene. The CDR3 has 16 amino acids. CDR3: CASSRSGGTSGNTIYF. The CDR3 DNA is TGTGCCAGCAGCCGGTCGGGGGGGACCTCTGGAAACACCATATATTTT.

For the CDR3, the DNA is TGTGCCTGGAGTACCTCCGGGGGGGGACTGGGCAATGAGCAGTTCTTC. Translating it yields CAWSTSGGGLGNEQFF. The chain couples TRBV30 to TRBJ2-1, with 8 bases fitting TRBD2. CDR1 is GTSNPN and CDR2 is SVGIG in the germline V gene (reference sequence). The CDR3 is 16 amino acids. With V trimmed by 2 bases and J by 6 bases, 12 bases remained unmatched.

V usage is TRBV9 and J usage is TRBJ2-7, with 9 bases that match TRBD1. Trimming took 4 bases from V and 0 from J; bases not matched to a gene: 5. CDR1 SGDLS and CDR2 YYNGEE come from the germline V gene. The CDR3 is 15 residues long. The CDR3 is CASSIGTGFSYEQYF. The CDR3 DNA follows: TGTGCCAGCAGCATCGGGACAGGGTTCTCCTACGAGCAGTACTTC.

V and J are TRBV4-1 and TRBJ2-5; 10 positions agree with TRBD2. CDR1 is MGHRA, CDR2 YSYEKL, per germline. The CDR3 has 16 amino acids. V shed 1 base and J 2 bases; nucleotides not matched to a gene: 4. This chain's CDR3 is CASSQGSGLAQETQYF. The CDR3 DNA reads as TGCGCCAGCAGCCAAGGGTCGGGACTAGCGCAAGAGACCCAGTACTTC.

V gene TRBV5-1 combines with J gene TRBJ2-3, with 7 positions matching TRBD1. Losses at the gene ends were 7 bases for V and 2 bases for J; bases not matched to a gene: 7. The CDR3 totals 14 residues. Germline lookup yields CDR1 SGHRS and CDR2 YFSETQ. CDR3 sequence reads: CASSTGVPTDTQYF. CDR3 DNA: TGCGCCAGCTCCACAGGGGTACCCACAGATACGCAGTATTTT.

On this clone: At one boundary the junction diverges from the germline segment, which might be a read error. The rearrangement joins TRBV5-6 to TRBJ1-1; D is perhaps TRBD1 (6 bases). The germline V gene encodes CDR1 SGHDT and CDR2 YYEEEE. The CDR3 is 13 amino acids. CDR3 loop: CASSLLRDGGAIF. CDR3 sequence (DNA): TGTGCCAGCAGCTTGCTTAGAGACGGGGGGGCCATCTTT. The whole variable domain, remainder taken from reference TRBV5-6 and TRBJ1-1, is DAGVTQSPTHLIKTRGQQVTLRCSPKSGHDTVSWYQQALGQGPQFIFQYYEEEERQRGNFPDRFSGHQFPNYSSELNVNALLLGDSALYLCASSLLRDGGAIFGQGTRLTVV.

The CDR3 spells CAIKGLAGLRDTQYF. CDR3 nucleotides: TGTGCCATCAAGGGACTAGCGGGCCTACGAGATACGCAGTATTTT. The rearrangement uses TRBV10-3 and TRBJ2-3; TRBD2 agrees at 12 bases. Germline CDR1 reads ENHRY; CDR2 reads SYGVKD. Trimming removed 7 bases from V and 5 bases from J; junction bases left unmatched: 7. The CDR3 extends over 15 amino acids.

The CDR3 DNA reads as TGTGCCAGCAGCGGGACTAGCGGGAGTAGTGAGCAGTTCTTC. The encoded protein is CASSGTSGSSEQFF. This sequence joins TRBV9 and TRBJ2-1; 13 nucleotides agree with TRBD2. The CDR3 totals 14 residues. Germline V gene sequence: CDR1 SGDLS, CDR2 YYNGEE. The J segment lost 9 bases and the V segment lost 3 bases, leaving 3 bases of the junction unmatched.

The genes are TRBV4-1 and TRBJ2-7; D is possibly TRBD2 (6 bases). V was pared by 4 bases and J by 0 bases, with 13 bases between. The CDR3 runs to 15 residues. The germline CDR1 and CDR2 sequences are MGHRA and YSYEKL. CDR3 in amino acids: CASSLPGLSSYEQYF. CDR3 coding DNA: TGCGCCAGCAGCCTACCGGGACTGAGCTCCTACGAGCAGTACTTC.

The V call is TRBV5-6, the J call TRBJ2-1; D gene uncertain. The CDR3 is 11 residues long. Germline-derived CDR1 and CDR2 are SGHDT and YYEEEE. V dropped 3 bases and J dropped 10 bases, with 8 bases sitting between them. CDR3 region: CASSSSGEQFF. In DNA, the CDR3 is TGTGCCAGCAGCTCTAGTGGCGAGCAGTTCTTC.

The CDR3 here is CASSLVRGEETQYF. CDR3 DNA: TGTGCCAGCAGCTTAGTCAGGGGGGAAGAGACCCAGTACTTC. J is TRBJ2-5 and V is TRBV7-6; possible D gene TRBD1, 7 bases. Trimming took off 1 base at V and 3 bases at J, with 9 bases between the two ends. Germline CDR1 SGHVS, CDR2 FNYEAQ. This CDR3 comprises 14 residues.

In its sample, this clone was seen once. V usage is TRBV5-6 and J usage is TRBJ2-1; 10 bases align to TRBD2. Germline V CDR1 and CDR2: SGHDT, YYEEEE. The CDR3 is 16 amino acids. The V gene end was trimmed by 5 bases and the J gene end by 8 bases; junction bases not matched to a gene: 13. The DNA for the CDR3 is TGTGCCAGCAGTACTGGGCTAGCGGGAGAAGTCCATGAGCAGTTCTTC. Amino acids: CASSTGLAGEVHEQFF.

The chain uses TRBV5-4 and TRBJ2-1; a possible D gene is TRBD2 (5 bases). Germline values: CDR1 SGHNT, CDR2 YYREEE (reference sequence). Deletions cut 3 bases from V and 3 bases from J, with 13 bases between. This CDR3 contains 15 residues. CDR3 protein: CASSSALSGYNEQFF. The CDR3 bases are TGTGCCAGCAGCTCGGCCTTGAGCGGCTACAATGAGCAGTTCTTC.

The chain joins TRBV2 to TRBJ1-5; D possibly corresponds to TRBD1 (5 bases). V was shortened by 3 bases and J by 5 bases, with 11 bases between the two germline ends. The CDR3 has 14 amino acids. The germline CDR1 and CDR2 sequences are SNHLY and FYNNEI. The CDR3: CASSEYAGHQPQHF. The CDR3 bases are TGTGCCAGCAGTGAGTATGCAGGGCATCAGCCCCAGCATTTT. Complete variable domain (other parts from reference TRBV2 and TRBJ1-5): EPEVTQTPSHQVTQMGQEVILRCVPISNHLYFYWYRQILGQKVEFLVSFYNNEISEKSEIFDDQFSVERPDGSNFTLKIRSTKLEDSAMYFCASSEYAGHQPQHFGDGTRLSIL.

The chain couples TRBV11-3 to TRBJ2-1; D is perhaps TRBD1 (5 bases). The CDR3 loop spans 14 amino acids. Trimming pared 9 bases from V and 5 bases from J, leaving 17 bases between. Germline V gene lookup returns CDR1 SGHNT and CDR2 YENEEA. CDR3 residues: CASSTQDKNNEQFF. CDR3 nucleotides: TGTGCCAGTAGTACCCAGGACAAAAACAATGAGCAGTTCTTC. Full variable domain (rest looked up from reference TRBV11-3 and TRBJ2-1): EAGVVQSPRYKIIEKKQPVAFWCNPISGHNTLYWYLQNLGQGPELLIRYENEEAVDDSQLPKDRFSAERLKGVDSTLKIQPAELGDSAVYLCASSTQDKNNEQFFGPGTRLTVL.

The chain recombines TRBV4-3 with TRBJ1-2; perhaps TRBD1 as D (5 bases). V was trimmed by 1 base and J by 4 bases, leaving 7 bases between them. This CDR3 has 13 residues. Germline lookup yields CDR1 LGHNA and CDR2 YSLEER. The DNA of the CDR3 is TGCGCCAGCAGCCAAGTGACAGCCTATGGCTACACCTTC. Translating it yields CASSQVTAYGYTF.

The chain carries TRBV28 and TRBJ1-1, with TRBD1 matching 7 bases. V was clipped by 3 bases and J by 9 bases; unmatched bases: 4. The CDR3 has 12 residues. Per germline, CDR1 MDHEN and CDR2 SYDVKM. As DNA, the CDR3 is TGTGCCAGCAGTTTTACAGGGGAAAAAGCTTTCTTT. It is translated as CASSFTGEKAFF.

The chain recombines TRBV7-2 with TRBJ2-1; 14 bases match TRBD2. The CDR3 has 17 residues. The germline CDR1 and CDR2 sequences are SGHTA and FQGNSA. With V trimmed by 1 base and J by 8 bases, 7 bases remained unmatched. The CDR3 sequence is CASSLEQGTSGSYEQFF. CDR3 in DNA: TGTGCCAGCAGCTTAGAACAGGGGACTAGCGGGAGCTATGAGCAGTTCTTC.